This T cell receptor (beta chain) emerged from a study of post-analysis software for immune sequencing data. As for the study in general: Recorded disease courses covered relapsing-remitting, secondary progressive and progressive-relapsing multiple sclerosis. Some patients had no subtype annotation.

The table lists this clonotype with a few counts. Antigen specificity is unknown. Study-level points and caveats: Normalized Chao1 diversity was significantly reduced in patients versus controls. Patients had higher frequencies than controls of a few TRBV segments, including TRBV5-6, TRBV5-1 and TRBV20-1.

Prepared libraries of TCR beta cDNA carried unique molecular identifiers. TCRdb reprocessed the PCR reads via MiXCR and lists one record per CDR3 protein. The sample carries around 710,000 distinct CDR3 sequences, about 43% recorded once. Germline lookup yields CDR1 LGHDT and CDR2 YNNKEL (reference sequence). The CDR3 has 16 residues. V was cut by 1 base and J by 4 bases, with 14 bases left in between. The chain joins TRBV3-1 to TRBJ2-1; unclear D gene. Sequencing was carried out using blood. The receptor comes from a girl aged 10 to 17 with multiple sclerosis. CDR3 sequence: CASSQGAGRPYNEQFF. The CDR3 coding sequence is TGTGCCAGCAGCCAAGGTGCAGGAAGGCCTTACAATGAGCAGTTCTTC.